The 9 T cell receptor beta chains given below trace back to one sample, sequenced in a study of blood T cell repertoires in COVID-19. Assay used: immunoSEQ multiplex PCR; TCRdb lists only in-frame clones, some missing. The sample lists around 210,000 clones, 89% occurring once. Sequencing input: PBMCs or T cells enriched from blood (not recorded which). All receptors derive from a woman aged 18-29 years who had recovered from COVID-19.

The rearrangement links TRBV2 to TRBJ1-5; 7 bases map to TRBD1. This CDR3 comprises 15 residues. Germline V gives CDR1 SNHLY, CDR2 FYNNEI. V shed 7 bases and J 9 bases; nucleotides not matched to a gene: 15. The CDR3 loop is CASNDWGQGDLPQHF. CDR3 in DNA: TGTGCCAGCAATGATTGGGGCCAGGGGGATTTGCCCCAGCATTTT.

The CDR3 region is CASSQVAPETYSNQPQHF. The CDR3 DNA sequence: TGCGCCAGCAGCCAAGTAGCTCCAGAAACATATAGCAATCAGCCCCAGCATTTT. This rearrangement joins TRBV4-1 to TRBJ1-5; D not certain. This CDR3 is 18 amino acids long. Trimming removed 1 base at V and 0 bases at J, with 16 bases between. The V gene's germline CDR1 is MGHRA and CDR2 YSYEKL.

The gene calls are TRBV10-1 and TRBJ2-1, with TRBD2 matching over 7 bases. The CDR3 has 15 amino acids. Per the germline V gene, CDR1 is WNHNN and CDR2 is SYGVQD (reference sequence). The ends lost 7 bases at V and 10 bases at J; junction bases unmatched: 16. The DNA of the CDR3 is TGCGCCAGCATGAAGCGGCGGGACTACAATGAGGAGCAGTTCTTC. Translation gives CASMKRRDYNEEQFF.

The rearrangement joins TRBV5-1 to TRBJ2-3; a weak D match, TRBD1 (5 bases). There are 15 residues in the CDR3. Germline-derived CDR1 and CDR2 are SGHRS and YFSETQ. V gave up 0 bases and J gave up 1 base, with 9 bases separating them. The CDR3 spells CASSLDTGGTDTQYF. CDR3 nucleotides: TGCGCCAGCAGCTTGGATACAGGAGGCACAGATACGCAGTATTTT.

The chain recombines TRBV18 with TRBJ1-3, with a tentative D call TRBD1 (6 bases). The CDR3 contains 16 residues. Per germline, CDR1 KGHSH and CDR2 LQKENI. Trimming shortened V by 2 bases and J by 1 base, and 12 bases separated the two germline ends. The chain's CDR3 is CASSPDRTDSGNTIYF. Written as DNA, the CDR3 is TGTGCCAGCTCACCAGACAGGACCGATTCTGGAAACACCATATATTTT.

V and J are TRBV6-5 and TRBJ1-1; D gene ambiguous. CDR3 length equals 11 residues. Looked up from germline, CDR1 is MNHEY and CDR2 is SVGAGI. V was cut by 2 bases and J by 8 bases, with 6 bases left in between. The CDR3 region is CASSYRSEAFF. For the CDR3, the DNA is TGTGCCAGCAGTTACCGGTCCGAAGCTTTCTTT.

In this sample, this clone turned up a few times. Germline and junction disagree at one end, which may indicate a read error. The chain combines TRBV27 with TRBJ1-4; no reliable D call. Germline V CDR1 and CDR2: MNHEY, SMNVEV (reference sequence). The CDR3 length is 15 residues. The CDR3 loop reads CASRRSGRPNEKLFF. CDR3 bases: TGTGCCAGCAGACGCAGCGGCAGGCCTAATGAGAAACTGTTTTTT.

The CDR3 reads CASSLDRATNYGYTF. The CDR3 region has the DNA TGCGCCAGCAGCTTGGACAGGGCAACTAACTATGGCTACACCTTC. The genes are TRBV5-1 and TRBJ1-2; a possible D gene is TRBD1 (6 bases). V lost 0 bases and J 0 bases, leaving 9 bases between the germline ends. The CDR3 runs to 15 residues. The germline V gene encodes CDR1 SGHRS and CDR2 YFSETQ.

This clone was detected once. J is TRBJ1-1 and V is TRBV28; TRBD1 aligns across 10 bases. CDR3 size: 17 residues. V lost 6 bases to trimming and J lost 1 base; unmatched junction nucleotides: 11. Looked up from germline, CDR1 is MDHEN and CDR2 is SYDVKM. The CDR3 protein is CASRTGGGWNANTEAFF. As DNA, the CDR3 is TGTGCCAGCAGGACAGGGGGCGGGTGGAATGCGAACACTGAAGCTTTCTTT.